This T cell receptor beta chain appears in the sequencing data of a study of regulatory T cells in long-lasting Graves disease. Study-level results: Sharing of public clonotypes was greater in persistent patients (about 2,700) than in new patients (roughly 880). Persistent cases of Graves' showed reduced TCR diversity relative to newly diagnosed patients.

The sample holds many counts of this clonotype. Its specificity is unknown. Through Arm-PCR of CDR3 regions and iRepertoire HTBI primers, TCR beta libraries were built. TCRdb processed the multiplex PCR reads anew with MiXCR; each CDR3 protein has one entry. The sample lists roughly 450,000 distinct CDR3 sequences, approximately 23% seen once, with over 10% in the top ten. The time point: persistent/refractory GD, antithyroid drugs over 5 years with positive TRAb. The TCR library used RNA extracted from PBMCs. The sequence was collected from a female donor with Graves disease. Specimen: peripheral blood mononuclear cells (PBMCs), collected when the disease was refractory, from a patient treated with antithyroid drugs.

CDR3 protein: CASSYGWAKQMNTEAFF. Here the CDR3 DNA reads TGTGCCAGCAGTTATGGTTGGGCGAAGCAAATGAACACTGAAGCTTTCTTT. J is TRBJ1-1 and V is TRBV6-2 or TRBV6-3; D not certain. This CDR3 comprises 17 residues. Germline assignment: CDR1 MNHEY and CDR2 SVGEGT. Trimming left V 3 bases short and J 0 bases short, with 17 bases between.